This TCR beta chain stems from a study of T-cell memory formation after mild COVID-19. Overall study results and limits: For contracting clones, CD4+ ones sat mainly in CM and EM, CD8+ in EMRA.

Germline assignment: CDR1 LGHDT and CDR2 YNNKEL (reference sequence). The CDR3 contains 16 residues. With 0 bases removed from V and 0 bases from J, the gap between germline ends came to 11 bases. TCRdb itself ran the 5' RACE reads through MiXCR, one entry per CDR3 protein. The sample contains roughly 510,000 distinct CDR3 sequences, 17% of which appear only once. In its sample, this clonotype was seen a few times. Its antigen is unidentified. The receptor was isolated from an adult woman who had mild COVID-19 (a few samples of this study predate the infection). Cell type and time point are not known. The chain recombines TRBV3-1 with TRBJ1-1, with D possibly TRBD1 on 6 matching bases. Sequencing used PBMCs or a T cell subset sorted from them (not recorded which). The CDR3, as DNA: TGTGCCAGCAGCCAAGAACCCGGGGGCCTGAACACTGAAGCTTTCTTT. Translated, it gives CASSQEPGGLNTEAFF. Drawing the rest from reference TRBV3-1 and TRBJ1-1, the complete variable domain is DTAVSQTPKYLVTQMGNDKSIKCEQNLGHDTMYWYKQDSKKFLKIMFSYNNKELIINETVPNRFSPKSPDKAHLNLHINSLELGDSAVYFCASSQEPGGLNTEAFFGQGTRLTVV.